In this sample, the clone carrying this T cell receptor beta chain turned up a few times. The antigen remains undetermined. The data stem from a study of type 1 regulatory T cells. For the study at large: T-allo10 is an in vitro-generated, Tr1-enriched CD4 T cell product specific for alloantigen.

TCRdb independently ran MiXCR on the reads; one entry per CDR3 protein. The sample comprises 60,000 to 70,000 distinct CDR3 sequences, about 62% of which are singletons, and 7% to 8.5% rests with the top ten. The sequence was obtained from a human donor in good health. Sequencing was carried out using cultured T cells, either the whole culture or a sorted T cell fraction (not recorded which). Subset defined: Tr1-enriched cell product generated in vitro against host alloantigens.

This chain's CDR3 is CASSVTGASYEQYF. Written as DNA, the CDR3 is TGTGCCAGCAGCGTGACAGGGGCCTCCTACGAGCAGTACTTC. The chain combines TRBV7-9 with TRBJ2-7; 8 nucleotides align to TRBD1. V gave up 5 bases and J gave up 0 bases; unmatched junction bases: 3. Germline CDR1 is SEHNR and CDR2 is FQNEAQ (reference sequence). This CDR3 is built from 14 residues.